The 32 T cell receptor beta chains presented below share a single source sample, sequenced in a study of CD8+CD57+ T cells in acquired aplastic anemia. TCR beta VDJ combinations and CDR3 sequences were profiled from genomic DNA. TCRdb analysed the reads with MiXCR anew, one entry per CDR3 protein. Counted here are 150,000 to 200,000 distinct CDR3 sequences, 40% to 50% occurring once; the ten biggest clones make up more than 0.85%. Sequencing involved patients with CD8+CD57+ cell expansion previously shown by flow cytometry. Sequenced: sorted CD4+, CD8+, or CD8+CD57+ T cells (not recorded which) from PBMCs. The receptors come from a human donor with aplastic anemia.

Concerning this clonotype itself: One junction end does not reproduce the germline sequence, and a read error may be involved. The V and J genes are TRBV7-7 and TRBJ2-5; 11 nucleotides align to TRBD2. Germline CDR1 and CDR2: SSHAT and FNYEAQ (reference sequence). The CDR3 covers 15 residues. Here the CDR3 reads CASSLATSGRETQYF. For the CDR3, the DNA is TGTGCTAGCAGCTTAGCTACTAGCGGGAGAGAGACCCAGTACTTC.

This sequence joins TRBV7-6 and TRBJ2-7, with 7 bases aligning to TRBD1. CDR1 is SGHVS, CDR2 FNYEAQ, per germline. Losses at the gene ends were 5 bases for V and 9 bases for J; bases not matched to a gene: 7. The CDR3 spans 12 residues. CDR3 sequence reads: CASSPGTGVQYF. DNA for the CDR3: TGTGCCAGCAGCCCAGGAACAGGGGTGCAGTACTTC.

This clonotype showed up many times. The CDR3 reads CASDGGGPNEQYF. CDR3 in DNA: TGTGCCAGCGACGGCGGGGGGCCTAACGAGCAGTACTTC. The V and J genes are TRBV7-2 and TRBJ2-7; 8 nucleotides match TRBD2. CDR1 is SGHTA and CDR2 is FQGNSA in the germline V gene. The CDR3 covers 13 residues. The junction had 8 bases not matched to a gene; V was cut back by 8 bases and J by 5 bases.

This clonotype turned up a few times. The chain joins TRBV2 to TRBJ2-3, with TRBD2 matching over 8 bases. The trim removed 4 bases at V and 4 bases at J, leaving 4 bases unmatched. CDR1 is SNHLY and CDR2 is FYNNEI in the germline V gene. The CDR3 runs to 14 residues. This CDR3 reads CASSVRAGADTQYF. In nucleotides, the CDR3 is TGTGCCAGCAGTGTTCGAGCGGGGGCAGATACGCAGTATTTT. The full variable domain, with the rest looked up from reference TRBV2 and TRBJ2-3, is EPEVTQTPSHQVTQMGQEVILRCVPISNHLYFYWYRQILGQKVEFLVSFYNNEISEKSEIFDDQFSVERPDGSNFTLKIRSTKLEDSAMYFCASSVRAGADTQYFGPGTRLTVL.

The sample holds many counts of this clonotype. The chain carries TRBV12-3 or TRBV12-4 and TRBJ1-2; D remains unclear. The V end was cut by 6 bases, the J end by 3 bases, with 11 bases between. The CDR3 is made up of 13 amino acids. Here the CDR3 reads CASSLERDYGYTF. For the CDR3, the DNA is TGTGCCAGCAGCCTAGAGAGGGACTATGGCTACACCTTC.

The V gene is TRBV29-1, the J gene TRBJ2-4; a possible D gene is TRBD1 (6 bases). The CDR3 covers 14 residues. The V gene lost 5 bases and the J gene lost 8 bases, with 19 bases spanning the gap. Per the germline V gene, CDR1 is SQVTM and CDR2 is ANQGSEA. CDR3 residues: CSVKRLGARDIQYF. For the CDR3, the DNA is TGCAGCGTTAAAAGGCTGGGGGCGCGAGACATTCAGTACTTC.

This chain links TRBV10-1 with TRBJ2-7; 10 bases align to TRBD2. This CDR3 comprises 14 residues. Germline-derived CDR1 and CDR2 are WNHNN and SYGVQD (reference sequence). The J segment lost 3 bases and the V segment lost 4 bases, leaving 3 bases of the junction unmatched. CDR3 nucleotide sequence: TGCGCCAGCAGTGTTAGCGGGGGGCGCTACGAGCAGTACTTC. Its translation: CASSVSGGRYEQYF.

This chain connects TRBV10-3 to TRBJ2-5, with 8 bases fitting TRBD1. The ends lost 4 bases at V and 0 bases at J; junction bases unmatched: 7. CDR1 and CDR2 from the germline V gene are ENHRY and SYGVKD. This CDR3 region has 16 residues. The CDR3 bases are TGTGCCATCAGTGCCACAGGGGGAGAGTACCAAGAGACCCAGTACTTC. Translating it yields CAISATGGEYQETQYF.

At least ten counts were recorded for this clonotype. CDR3 in amino acids: CASASRTATQYF. The CDR3 DNA reads as TGTGCCAGCGCCAGCCGGACGGCTACGCAGTATTTT. J is TRBJ2-3 and V is TRBV12-3 or TRBV12-4; D not certain. This CDR3 is built from 12 residues. V dropped 8 bases and J dropped 8 bases, with 14 bases sitting between them.

The CDR3 region has the DNA TGTGCCAGCAGCTTCCCGATGACAGAAAATAATTCACCCCTCCACTTT. Translation: CASSFPMTENNSPLHF. The chain recombines TRBV11-1 with TRBJ1-6, with D perhaps matching TRBD1 (5 bases). Trimming stripped 3 bases from V and 5 bases from J, with 14 bases between. CDR3 length: 16 residues. Germline CDR1 and CDR2: SGHAT and FQDESV (reference sequence). Drawing the rest from reference TRBV11-1 and TRBJ1-6, the complete variable domain is EAEVAQSPRYKITEKSQAVAFWCDPISGHATLYWYRQILGQGPELLVQFQDESVVDDSQLPKDRFSAERLKGVDSTLKIQPAELGDSAMYLCASSFPMTENNSPLHFGNGTRLTVT.

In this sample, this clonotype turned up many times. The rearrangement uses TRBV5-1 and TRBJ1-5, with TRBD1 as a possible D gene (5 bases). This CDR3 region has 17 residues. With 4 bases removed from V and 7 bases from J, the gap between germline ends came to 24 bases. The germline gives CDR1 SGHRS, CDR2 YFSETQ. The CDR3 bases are TGCGCCAGCAGCGAGCGGGGACTTGGGGGGAACGACCAGCCCCAGCATTTT. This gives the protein CASSERGLGGNDQPQHF.

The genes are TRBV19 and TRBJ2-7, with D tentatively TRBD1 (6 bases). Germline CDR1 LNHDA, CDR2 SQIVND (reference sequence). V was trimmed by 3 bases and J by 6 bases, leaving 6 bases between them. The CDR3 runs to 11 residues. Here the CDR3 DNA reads TGTGCCAGTAGTATCAGGGGCGAGCAGTACTTC. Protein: CASSIRGEQYF.

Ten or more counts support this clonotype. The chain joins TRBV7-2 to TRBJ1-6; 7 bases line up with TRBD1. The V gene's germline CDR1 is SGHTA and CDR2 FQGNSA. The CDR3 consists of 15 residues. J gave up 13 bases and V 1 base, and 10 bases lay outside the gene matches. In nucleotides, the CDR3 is TGTGCCAGCAGCTTAGTCGGCCAGGGGGAGGATCCCCTCCACTTT. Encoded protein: CASSLVGQGEDPLHF.

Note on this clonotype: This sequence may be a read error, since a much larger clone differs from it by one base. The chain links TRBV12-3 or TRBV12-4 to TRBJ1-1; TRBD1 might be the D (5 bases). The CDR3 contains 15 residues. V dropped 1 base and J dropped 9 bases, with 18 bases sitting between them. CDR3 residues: CASSLGGRWQEQAFF. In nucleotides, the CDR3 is TGTGCCAGCAGTTTAGGGGGGAGATGGCAAGAGCAAGCTTTCTTT.

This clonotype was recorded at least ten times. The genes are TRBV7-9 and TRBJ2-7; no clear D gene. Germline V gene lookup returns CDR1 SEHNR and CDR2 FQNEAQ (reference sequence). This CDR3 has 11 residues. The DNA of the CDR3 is TGTGCTCTGGCCGTCGGCGACGAGCAGTACTTC. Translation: CALAVGDEQYF.

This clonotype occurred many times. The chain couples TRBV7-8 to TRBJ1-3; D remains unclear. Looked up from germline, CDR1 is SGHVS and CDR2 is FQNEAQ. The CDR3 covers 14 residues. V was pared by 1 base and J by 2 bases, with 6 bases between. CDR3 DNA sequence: TGTGCCAGCAGCTTAGGGCAAACTGGAAACACCATATATTTT. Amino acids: CASSLGQTGNTIYF. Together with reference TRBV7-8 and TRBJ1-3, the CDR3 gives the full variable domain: GAGVSQSPRYKVAKRGQDVALRCDPISGHVSLFWYQQALGQGPEFLTYFQNEAQLDKSGLPSDRFFAERPEGSVSTLKIQRTQQEDSAVYLCASSLGQTGNTIYFGEGSWLTVV.

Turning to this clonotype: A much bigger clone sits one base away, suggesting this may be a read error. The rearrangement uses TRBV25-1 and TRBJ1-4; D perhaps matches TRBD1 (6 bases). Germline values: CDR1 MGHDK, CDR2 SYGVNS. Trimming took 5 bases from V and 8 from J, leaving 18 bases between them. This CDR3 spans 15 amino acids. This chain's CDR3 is CASSQGRGAWEKLFF. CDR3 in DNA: TGTGCCAGCAGTCAGGGCCGGGGGGCGTGGGAAAAACTGTTTTTT.

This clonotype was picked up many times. This CDR3 reads CASSEATGVIYEQYF. CDR3 DNA sequence: TGTGCCAGCAGTGAAGCGACAGGGGTGATTTACGAGCAGTACTTC. The J gene is TRBJ2-7, the V gene TRBV2, with 8 positions matching TRBD1. Trimming at V came to 0 bases and at J to 4 bases, leaving 5 bases not matched to a gene. Germline CDR1 is SNHLY and CDR2 is FYNNEI. The CDR3 has 15 residues. The variable domain in full, completed from reference TRBV2 and TRBJ2-7, reads EPEVTQTPSHQVTQMGQEVILRCVPISNHLYFYWYRQILGQKVEFLVSFYNNEISEKSEIFDDQFSVERPDGSNFTLKIRSTKLEDSAMYFCASSEATGVIYEQYFGPGTRLTVT.

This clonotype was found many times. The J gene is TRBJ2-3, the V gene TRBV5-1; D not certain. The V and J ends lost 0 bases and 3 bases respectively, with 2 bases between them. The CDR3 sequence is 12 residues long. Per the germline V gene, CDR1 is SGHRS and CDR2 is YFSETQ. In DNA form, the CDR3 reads TGCGCCAGCAGCTTGGAGACAGATACGCAGTATTTT. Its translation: CASSLETDTQYF.

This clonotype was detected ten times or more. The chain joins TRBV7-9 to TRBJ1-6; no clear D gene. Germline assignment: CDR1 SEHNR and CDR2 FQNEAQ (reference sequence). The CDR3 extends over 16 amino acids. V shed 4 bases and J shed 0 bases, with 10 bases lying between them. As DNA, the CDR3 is TGTGCCAGCAGCTCCCGTCCGAACTCCTATAATTCACCCCTCCACTTT. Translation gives CASSSRPNSYNSPLHF.

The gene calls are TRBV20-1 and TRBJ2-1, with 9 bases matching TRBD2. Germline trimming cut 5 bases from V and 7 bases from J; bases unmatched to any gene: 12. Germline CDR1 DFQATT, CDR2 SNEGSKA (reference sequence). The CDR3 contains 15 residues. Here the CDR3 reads CSAVNRGGGANEQFF. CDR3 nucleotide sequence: TGCAGTGCTGTAAACAGGGGCGGGGGGGCAAATGAGCAGTTCTTC.

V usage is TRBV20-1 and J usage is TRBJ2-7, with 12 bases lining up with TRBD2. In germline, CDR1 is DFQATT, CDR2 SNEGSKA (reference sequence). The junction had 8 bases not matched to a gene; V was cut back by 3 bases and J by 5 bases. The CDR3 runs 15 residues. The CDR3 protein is CSARWTSGISDEQYF. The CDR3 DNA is TGCAGTGCTAGGTGGACTAGCGGGATCTCTGACGAGCAGTACTTC.

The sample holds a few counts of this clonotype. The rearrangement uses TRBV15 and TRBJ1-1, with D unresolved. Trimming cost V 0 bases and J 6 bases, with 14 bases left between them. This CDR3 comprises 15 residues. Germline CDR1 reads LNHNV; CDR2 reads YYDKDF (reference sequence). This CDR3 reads CATSRERSRGPEAFF. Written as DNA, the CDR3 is TGTGCCACCAGCAGAGAGAGGAGTAGAGGACCTGAAGCTTTCTTT.

The CDR3: CASSLDRGGTEAFF. Written as DNA, the CDR3 is TGTGCCAGCAGCTTAGACAGGGGTGGGACTGAAGCTTTCTTT. This chain links TRBV7-4 with TRBJ1-1; the match to TRBD1 covers 7 bases. Germline loops: CDR1 SGHVT, CDR2 SQSDAQ. The junction had 4 bases not matched to a gene; V was cut back by 1 base and J by 5 bases. The length of the CDR3 is 14 residues.

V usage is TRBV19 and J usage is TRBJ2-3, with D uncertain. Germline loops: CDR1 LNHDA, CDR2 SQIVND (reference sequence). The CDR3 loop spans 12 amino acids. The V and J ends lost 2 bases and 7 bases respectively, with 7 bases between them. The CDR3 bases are TGTGCCAGTAGTATATCGAGCAATACGCAGTATTTT. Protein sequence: CASSISSNTQYF.

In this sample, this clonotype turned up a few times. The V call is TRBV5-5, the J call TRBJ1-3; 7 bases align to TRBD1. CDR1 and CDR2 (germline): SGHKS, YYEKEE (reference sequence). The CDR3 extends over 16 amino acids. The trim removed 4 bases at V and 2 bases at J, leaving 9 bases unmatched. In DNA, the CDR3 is TGTGCCAGCAGCCTCCAACCAACAGGGGCTGGAAACACCATATATTTT. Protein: CASSLQPTGAGNTIYF.

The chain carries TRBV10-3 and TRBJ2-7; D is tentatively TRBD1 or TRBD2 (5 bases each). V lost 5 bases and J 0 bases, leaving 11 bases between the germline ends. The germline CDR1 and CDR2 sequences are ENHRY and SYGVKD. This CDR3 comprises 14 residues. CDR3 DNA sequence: TGTGCCATCAGTTCGCCAGGGAGCTCCTACGAGCAGTACTTC. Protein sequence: CAISSPGSSYEQYF.

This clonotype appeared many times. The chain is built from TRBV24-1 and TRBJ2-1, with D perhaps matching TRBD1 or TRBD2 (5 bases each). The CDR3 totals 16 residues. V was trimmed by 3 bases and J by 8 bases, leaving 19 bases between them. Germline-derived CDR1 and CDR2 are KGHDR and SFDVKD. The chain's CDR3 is CATSDPVALGADEQFF. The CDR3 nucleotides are TGTGCCACCAGTGATCCTGTAGCGCTCGGGGCCGATGAGCAGTTCTTC.

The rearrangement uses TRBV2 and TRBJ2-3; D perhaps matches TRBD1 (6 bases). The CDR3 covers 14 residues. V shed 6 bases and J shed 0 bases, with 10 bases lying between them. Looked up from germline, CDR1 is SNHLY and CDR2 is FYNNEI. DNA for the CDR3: TGTGCCAGCAGGAAGGACAGTAGCACAGATACGCAGTATTTT. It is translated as CASRKDSSTDTQYF.

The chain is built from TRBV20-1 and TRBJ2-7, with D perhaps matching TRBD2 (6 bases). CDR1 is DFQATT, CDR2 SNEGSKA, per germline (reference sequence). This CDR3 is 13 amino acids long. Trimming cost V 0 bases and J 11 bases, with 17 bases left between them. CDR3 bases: TGCAGTGCTAGAGATTCGACTAGACCGCGAAAGTACTTC. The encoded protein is CSARDSTRPRKYF.

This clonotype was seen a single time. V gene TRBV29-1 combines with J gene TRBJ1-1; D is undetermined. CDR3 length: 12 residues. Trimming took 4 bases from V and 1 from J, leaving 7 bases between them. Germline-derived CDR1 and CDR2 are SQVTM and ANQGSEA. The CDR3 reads CSVGEGNTEAFF. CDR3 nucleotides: TGCAGCGTTGGGGAGGGGAACACTGAAGCTTTCTTT.

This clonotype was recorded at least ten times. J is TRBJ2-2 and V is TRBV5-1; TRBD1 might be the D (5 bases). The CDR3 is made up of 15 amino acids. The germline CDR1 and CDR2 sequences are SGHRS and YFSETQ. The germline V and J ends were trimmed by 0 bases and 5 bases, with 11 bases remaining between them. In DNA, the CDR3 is TGCGCCAGCAGCTTGGTCCTGGGGCGGACCGGGGAGCTGTTTTTT. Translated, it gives CASSLVLGRTGELFF.